The clone carrying this TCR beta chain was counted only a few times. V lost 4 bases, J lost 3 bases, and 22 bases lay in between. Germline V gene data show CDR1 as MNHEY and CDR2 as SMNVEV (reference sequence). The CDR3 has 17 residues. This sample was taken from a study of metastatic and nonmetastatic thyroid tumors. Study background: For malignant and benign thyroid patients, tumor or nodule tissue and blood were the sources whose repertoires were compared.

The entire patient cohort was treatment-naive prior to thyroid surgery. Authors' analysis steps: CDR3 was compared across clinicopathological groups, and the resulting differences were used to build a distant-metastasis classifier for papillary thyroid cancer. From the PCR reads, TCRdb re-called clones with MiXCR. The V and J calls come from TCRdb's annotation, not from the publication. The table has roughly 18,000 clones, about a quarter seen once. The specimen sequenced was tumor tissue. The chain joins TRBV27 to TRBJ2-7, with D perhaps matching TRBD1 or TRBD2 (5 bases each). The origin of this receptor is a female donor with papillary thyroid cancer or a benign thyroid nodule (not recorded which). Some clones in this sample may be carry-over from other donors' samples. The CDR3 DNA reads as TGTGCCAGCAGTTCGGACGTTGGGGGAAATGTGGTCTACGAGCAGTACTTC. Amino acid sequence: CASSSDVGGNVVYEQYF.